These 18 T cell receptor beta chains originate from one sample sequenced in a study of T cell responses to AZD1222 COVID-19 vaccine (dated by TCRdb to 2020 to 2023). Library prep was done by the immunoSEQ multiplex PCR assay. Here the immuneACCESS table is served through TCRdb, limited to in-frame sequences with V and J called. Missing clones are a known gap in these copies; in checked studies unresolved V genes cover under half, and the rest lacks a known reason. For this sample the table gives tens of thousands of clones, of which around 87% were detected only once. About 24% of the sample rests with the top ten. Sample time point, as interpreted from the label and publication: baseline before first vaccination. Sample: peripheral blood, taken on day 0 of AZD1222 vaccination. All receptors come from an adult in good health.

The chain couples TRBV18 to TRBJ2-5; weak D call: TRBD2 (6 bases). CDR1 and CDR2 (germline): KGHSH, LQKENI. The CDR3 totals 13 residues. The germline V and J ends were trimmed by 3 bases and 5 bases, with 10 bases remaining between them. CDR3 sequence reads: CASSPTGGETQYF. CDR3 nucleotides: TGTGCCAGCTCACCCACAGGAGGGGAGACCCAGTACTTC.

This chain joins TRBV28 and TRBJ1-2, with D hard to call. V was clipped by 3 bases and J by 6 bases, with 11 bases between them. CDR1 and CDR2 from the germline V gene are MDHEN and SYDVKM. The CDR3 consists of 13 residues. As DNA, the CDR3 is TGTGCCAGCAGTTTGATCCCCGGTAATGGCTACACCTTC. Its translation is CASSLIPGNGYTF.

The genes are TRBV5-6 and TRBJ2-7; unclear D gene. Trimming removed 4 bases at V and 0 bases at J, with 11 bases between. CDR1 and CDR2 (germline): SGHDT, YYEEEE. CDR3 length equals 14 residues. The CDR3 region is CASSPRFRSYEQYF. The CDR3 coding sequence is TGTGCCAGCAGCCCAAGGTTCCGCTCCTACGAGCAGTACTTC.

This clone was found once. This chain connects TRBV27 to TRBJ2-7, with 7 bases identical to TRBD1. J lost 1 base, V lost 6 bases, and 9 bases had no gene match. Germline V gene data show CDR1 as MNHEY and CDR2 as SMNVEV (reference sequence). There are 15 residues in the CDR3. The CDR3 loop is CASRIGQAPSYEQYF. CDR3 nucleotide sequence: TGTGCCAGCAGGATAGGACAGGCTCCATCCTACGAGCAGTACTTC.

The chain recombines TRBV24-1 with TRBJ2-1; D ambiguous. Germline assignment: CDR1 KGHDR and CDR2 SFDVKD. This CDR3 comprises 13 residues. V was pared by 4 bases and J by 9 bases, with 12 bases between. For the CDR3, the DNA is TGTGCCACCAGTGAGTGGTGGTCAGGTGAGCAGTTCTTC. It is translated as CATSEWWSGEQFF.

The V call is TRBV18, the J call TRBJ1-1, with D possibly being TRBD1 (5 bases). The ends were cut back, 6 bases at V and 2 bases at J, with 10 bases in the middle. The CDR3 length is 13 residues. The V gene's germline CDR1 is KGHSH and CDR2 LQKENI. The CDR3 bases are TGTGCCAGCTCTGACAGTATAAACACTGAAGCTTTCTTT. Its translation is CASSDSINTEAFF.

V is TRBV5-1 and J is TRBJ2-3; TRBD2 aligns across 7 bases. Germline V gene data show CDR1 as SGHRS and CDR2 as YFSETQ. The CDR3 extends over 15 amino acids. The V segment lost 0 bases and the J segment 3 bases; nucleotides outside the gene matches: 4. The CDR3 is CASSLAGGGTDTQYF. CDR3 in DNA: TGCGCCAGCAGCTTGGCCGGCGGGGGTACAGATACGCAGTATTTT.

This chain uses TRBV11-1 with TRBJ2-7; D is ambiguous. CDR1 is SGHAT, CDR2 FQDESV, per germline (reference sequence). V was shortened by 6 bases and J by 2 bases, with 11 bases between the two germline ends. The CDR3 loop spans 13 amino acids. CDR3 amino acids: CASSRGSAYEQYF. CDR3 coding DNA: TGTGCCAGCAGTCGTGGTTCGGCCTACGAGCAGTACTTC.

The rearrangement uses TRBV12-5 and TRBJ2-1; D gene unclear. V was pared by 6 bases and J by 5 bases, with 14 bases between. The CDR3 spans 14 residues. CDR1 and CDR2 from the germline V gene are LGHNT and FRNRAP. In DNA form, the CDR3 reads TGTGCTAGTGGCTCTGGGCAGGAGCACAATGAGCAGTTCTTC. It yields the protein CASGSGQEHNEQFF. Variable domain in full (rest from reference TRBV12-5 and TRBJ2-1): DARVTQTPRHKVTEMGQEVTMRCQPILGHNTVFWYRQTMMQGLELLAYFRNRAPLDDSGMPKDRFSAEMPDATLATLKIQPSEPRDSAVYFCASGSGQEHNEQFFGPGTRLTVL.

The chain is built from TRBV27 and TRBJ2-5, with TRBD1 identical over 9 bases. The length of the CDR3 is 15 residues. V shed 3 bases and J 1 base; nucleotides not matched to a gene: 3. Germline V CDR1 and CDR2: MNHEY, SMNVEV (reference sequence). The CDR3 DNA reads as TGTGCCAGCAGTTTGAACAGGGGGCGCCAAGAGACCCAGTACTTC. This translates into CASSLNRGRQETQYF.

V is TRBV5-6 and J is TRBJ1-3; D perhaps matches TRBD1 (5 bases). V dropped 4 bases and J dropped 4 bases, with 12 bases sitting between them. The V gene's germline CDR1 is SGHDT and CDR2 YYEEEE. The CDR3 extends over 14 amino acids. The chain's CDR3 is CASSRRQSGNTIYF. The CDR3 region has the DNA TGTGCCAGCAGCCGACGACAGTCAGGAAACACCATATATTTT.

The CDR3 DNA follows: TGTGCCAGCAGCTTAGAGAGGTATGGGGATACGCAGTATTTT. Translating it yields CASSLERYGDTQYF. The chain is built from TRBV11-2 and TRBJ2-3; the D is unclear. This CDR3 region has 14 residues. The V gene lost 0 bases and the J gene lost 6 bases, with 10 bases spanning the gap. Germline-derived CDR1 and CDR2 are SGHAT and FQNNGV.

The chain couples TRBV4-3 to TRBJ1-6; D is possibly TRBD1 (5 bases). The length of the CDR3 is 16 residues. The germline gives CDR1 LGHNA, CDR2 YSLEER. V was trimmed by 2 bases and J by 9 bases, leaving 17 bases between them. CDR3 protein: CASSQSGTGSGSPLHF. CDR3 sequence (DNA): TGCGCCAGCAGCCAATCCGGGACCGGGAGCGGTTCACCCCTCCACTTT.

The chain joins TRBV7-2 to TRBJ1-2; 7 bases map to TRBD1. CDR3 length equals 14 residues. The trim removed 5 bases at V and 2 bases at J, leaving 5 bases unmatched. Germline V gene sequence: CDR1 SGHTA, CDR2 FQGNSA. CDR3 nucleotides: TGTGCCAGCAGCCTCTCGACAGGGAACTATGGCTACACCTTC. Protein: CASSLSTGNYGYTF. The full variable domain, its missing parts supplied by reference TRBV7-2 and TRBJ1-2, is GAGVSQSPSNKVTEKGKDVELRCDPISGHTALYWYRQSLGQGLEFLIYFQGNSAPDKSGLPSDRFSAERTGGSVSTLTIQRTQQEDSAVYLCASSLSTGNYGYTFGSGTRLTVV.

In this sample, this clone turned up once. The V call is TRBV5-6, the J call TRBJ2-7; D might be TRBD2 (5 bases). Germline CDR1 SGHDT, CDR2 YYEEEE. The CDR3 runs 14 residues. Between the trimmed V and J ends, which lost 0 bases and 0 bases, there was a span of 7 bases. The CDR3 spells CASSLAAGSYEQYF. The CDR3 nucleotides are TGTGCCAGCAGCTTGGCCGCGGGCTCCTACGAGCAGTACTTC.

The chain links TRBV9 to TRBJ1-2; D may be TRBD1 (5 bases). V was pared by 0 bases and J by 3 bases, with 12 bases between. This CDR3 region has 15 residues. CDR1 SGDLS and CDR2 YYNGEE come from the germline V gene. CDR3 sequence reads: CASSVDPQGDYGYTF. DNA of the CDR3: TGTGCCAGCAGCGTAGACCCTCAAGGGGACTATGGCTACACCTTC.

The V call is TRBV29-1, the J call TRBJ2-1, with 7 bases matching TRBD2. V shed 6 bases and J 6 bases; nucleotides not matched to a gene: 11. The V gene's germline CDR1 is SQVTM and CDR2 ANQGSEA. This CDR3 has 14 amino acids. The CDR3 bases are TGCAGCGTCGCCGGGACCGGGGGGACCAATGAGCAGTTCTTC. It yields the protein CSVAGTGGTNEQFF.

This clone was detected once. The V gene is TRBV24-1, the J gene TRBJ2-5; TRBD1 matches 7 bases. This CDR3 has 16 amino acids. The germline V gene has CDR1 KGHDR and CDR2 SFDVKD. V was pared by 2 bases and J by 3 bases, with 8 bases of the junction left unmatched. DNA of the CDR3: TGTGCCACCAGTGATTGGATCGCAGGGGGTGAAGAGACCCAGTACTTC. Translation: CATSDWIAGGEETQYF.